This T cell receptor (beta chain) was captured by sequencing in a study of graft-versus-host responses after intestinal transplantation. Study-level information: All recipients were given anti-thymocyte globulin induction, and tacrolimus and steroids were then administered for 2 to 3 years. Study-wide points: Peak circulating GvH clone levels were associated with early post-transplant HvG declines.

Trimming stripped 5 bases from V and 2 bases from J, with 12 bases between. The CDR3 extends over 14 amino acids. Germline CDR1 and CDR2: SNHLY and FYNNEI. TCRdb keeps only in-frame clones here, not all; method: immunoSEQ multiplex PCR. The sample holds 50,000 to 75,000 clones; 85% to 95% are singletons and the top ten take approximately 0.4%. Of note for this clone: The target antigen is unknown.

Sequenced here: unstimulated CD4+ T cells sorted from spleen or lymph node cells, sampled before transplant. The rearrangement joins TRBV2 to TRBJ1-1; D unclear. The sequence was collected from a human donor who was the organ donor for an intestinal transplant. The CDR3 bases are TGTGCCAGCAGTTCCGGAGGACGCAACACTGAAGCTTTCTTT. This sequence encodes CASSSGGRNTEAFF.